This T cell receptor (beta chain) is from a study of T cell repertoires in cytomegalovirus infection. Study background: It can be stated that public TCR beta signatures indicated CMV infection as well as a matching HLA type. Overall study results and limits: Ex vivo responses were dominated by HLA-C-restricted CMV-specific TCR beta clonotypes. Frequencies of public TCR beta families were cumulated, and this identified carriers of CMV plus the relevant HLA.

TCRdb reprocessed the reads via MiXCR and lists one record per CDR3 protein. The sample shows 130,000 or so distinct CDR3 sequences, 6.5% of them seen only once. V lost 6 bases and J lost 6, with 22 bases in between. Germline V gives CDR1 SGHKS, CDR2 YYEKEE (reference sequence). The CDR3 runs 16 residues. This clonotype was counted ten times or more. Its specificity is not known. The sample consisted of PBMCs. The receptor was derived from a human donor in good health (CMV status not recorded). Some clones in this sample may be carry-over from other donors' samples. The rearrangement joins TRBV5-5 to TRBJ2-1; a weak D match, TRBD2 (6 bases). For the CDR3, the DNA is TGTGCCAGCATCCCGGGCGGAGGGGCCGGGGTCAATGAGCAGTTCTTC. Its translation: CASIPGGGAGVNEQFF.